This T cell receptor (beta chain) was retrieved from a study of CD8 T cells in ankylosing spondylitis (dated by TCRdb to between 2016 and 2019). The study in broad terms: The study set out to find disease-linked TCR variants by profiling T cell receptor beta repertoires in ankylosing spondylitis patients and healthy donors. The full study cohort was made up of about two dozen ankylosing spondylitis patients and about a hundred healthy donors. Samples of peripheral blood were taken, and for ankylosing spondylitis patients, synovial fluid was collected as well. What the work shows at the level of the full study, not this receptor alone: Blood from ankylosing spondylitis patients appeared to be characterized by a TCR beta motif made up of seven or eight highly homologous amino acid variants. According to the report, matched synovial fluid samples from ankylosing spondylitis patients were significantly enriched for the disease-linked clones. The disease-linked clones showed a CD8+ phenotype and occurred at relatively low frequencies in peripheral blood. Some motif variants had previously been reported in the synovial fluid and blood of reactive arthritis patients, which suggests shared mechanisms of disease initiation.

In its sample, this clonotype was seen once. The clone's antigen remains unknown. Base qualities were left out, and no much larger clone turns up one base away. One read alone lends weak support. Data came from an Illumina HiSeq 2500. Quantitative 5'-RACE with molecular barcodes was the method used to prepare the TCR beta libraries. Regarding the original processing steps: To identify disease-linked TCR variants, a new computational method was used, one built on a probabilistic model of VDJ rearrangement. The public reads were run again by TCRdb, first through fastp at Q25 and then through MiXCR, and only productive beta chains were kept. Entries are consolidated by CDR3 protein sequence, retaining the most common genes and DNA. These V and J calls originate from TCRdb's pipeline instead of the authors' own analysis. Present in this sample are a few hundred thousand distinct CDR3 sequences, about 22% of which were seen just once. Of the sample, about a sixth falls within the top ten clones.

The germline V gene (reference sequence) provides CDR1 LNHDA and CDR2 SQIVND. From cysteine to phenylalanine, the CDR3 is 15 amino acids long. CDR3 DNA only is kept here, 45 bases in frame from base 1. The germline ends are 14 bases apart after V is trimmed by 5 bases and J by 2 bases. This chain is built from TRBV19 and TRBJ2-3; the D gene is possibly TRBD1, with 5 bases matching. The sequencing sample was made of blood, either unsorted or a sorted T cell fraction (not recorded which). The receptor was derived from a male donor with ankylosing spondylitis. The DNA sequence reads TGTGCCAGTAGTCCCCAGGGTTTCCTCACAGATACGCAGTATTTT. It codes for CASSPQGFLTDTQYF.